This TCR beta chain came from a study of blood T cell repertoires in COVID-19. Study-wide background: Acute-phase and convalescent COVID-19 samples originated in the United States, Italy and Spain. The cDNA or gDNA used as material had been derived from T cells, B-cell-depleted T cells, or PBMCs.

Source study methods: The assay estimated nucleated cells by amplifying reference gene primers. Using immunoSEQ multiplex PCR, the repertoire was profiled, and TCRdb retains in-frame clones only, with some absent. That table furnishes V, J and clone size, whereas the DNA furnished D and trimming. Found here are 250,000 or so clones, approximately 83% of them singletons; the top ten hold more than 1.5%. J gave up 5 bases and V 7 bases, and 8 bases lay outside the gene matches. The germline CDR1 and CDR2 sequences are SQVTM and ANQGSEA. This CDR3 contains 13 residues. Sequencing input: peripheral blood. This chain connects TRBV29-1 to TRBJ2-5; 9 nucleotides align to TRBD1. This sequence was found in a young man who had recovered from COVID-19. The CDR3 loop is CSASGQGSETQYF. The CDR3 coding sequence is TGCAGCGCCTCGGGACAGGGTAGTGAGACCCAGTACTTC.